A single T cell receptor (beta chain) is shown here with its context. The sample belongs to a study of Ad26.COV2.S vaccination and SARS-CoV-2 variants. Germline CDR1 is SNHLY and CDR2 is FYNNEI. The CDR3 runs 11 residues. V shed 4 bases and J shed 4 bases, with 2 bases lying between them. Clones were sequenced by immunoSEQ multiplex PCR, and TCRdb holds only the in-frame ones, with some missing. The sample has fewer than 400,000 clones; 86% are singletons. Treatment defined: approximately 18 received Ad26.COV2.S at low or high dose, single or two shots; 5 received placebo; per-sample allocation not given. Day 63 following the first vaccine or placebo injection was when the samples were taken.

This material consisted of peripheral blood, taken in a trial of Ad26.COV2.S vaccine versus placebo. The chain is built from TRBV2 and TRBJ2-1; D is ambiguous. The TCR sequence derives from a person between 18 and 65 years old who received the Ad26.COV2.S COVID-19 vaccine or a placebo. CDR3 in amino acids: CASSGYNEQFF. CDR3 nucleotides: TGTGCCAGCAGTGGTTACAATGAGCAGTTCTTC.